This T cell receptor beta chain appears in the sequencing data of a study of control samples from healthy donors and cancer patients. Sequencing was performed with immunoSEQ multiplex PCR; in TCRdb, only in-frame clones are kept and a portion is missing. The sample shows roughly 150,000 clones, roughly 93% of them seen only once. The V and J ends lost 1 base and 5 bases respectively, with 6 bases between them. Germline V gene data show CDR1 as SGHDT and CDR2 as YYEEEE. The CDR3 length is 13 residues. The sample comprised blood. The chain employs TRBV5-6 and TRBJ2-2, with unresolved D. This sequence was found in a man between 18 and 35 years old in good health. The chain's CDR3 is CASSLMATGELFF. The CDR3 DNA follows: TGTGCCAGCAGCTTGATGGCGACCGGGGAGCTGTTTTTT.